The 10 T cell receptor beta chains below were found in one sample sequenced in a study of Graves' ophthalmopathy and Graves' hyperthyroidism. RNA transcripts yielded amplified TCR beta CDR3 regions. An opening RT-PCR round employed HTBI primers and preceded a second-round multiplex PCR. TCRdb re-called the multiplex PCR reads through MiXCR, storing one row per CDR3 protein. The table lists 200,000 to 250,000 distinct CDR3 sequences, under 25% of them singletons. Sequencing was carried out using peripheral blood. These receptors originate from a woman aged 50 to 60 with Graves' ophthalmopathy.

This clonotype was counted ten times or more. The chain recombines TRBV19 with TRBJ1-5; D unclear. Trimming stripped 6 bases from V and 4 bases from J, with 10 bases between. The germline V gene has CDR1 LNHDA and CDR2 SQIVND (reference sequence). This CDR3 contains 13 residues. The CDR3 region has the DNA TGTGCCAGTAGCCTGGGAGCGAATCAGCCCCAGCATTTT. Its protein is CASSLGANQPQHF. The full variable domain, in which reference TRBV19 and TRBJ1-5 provide the parts outside the CDR3, is DGGITQSPKYLFRKEGQNVTLSCEQNLNHDAMYWYRQDPGQGLRLIYYSQIVNDFQKGDIAEGYSVSREKKESFPLTVTSAQKNPTAFYLCASSLGANQPQHFGDGTRLSIL.

The rearrangement uses TRBV28 and TRBJ2-5; D may be TRBD1 (5 bases). CDR1 is MDHEN, CDR2 SYDVKM, per germline. V was trimmed by 4 bases and J by 1 base, leaving 10 bases between them. The CDR3 is made up of 14 amino acids. The CDR3 sequence is CASSSPTVQETQYF. The CDR3 coding sequence is TGTGCCAGCAGTTCCCCGACAGTCCAAGAGACCCAGTACTTC.

This clonotype was seen ten or more times. V gene TRBV4-2 combines with J gene TRBJ2-7, with a weak D call TRBD2 (6 bases). Trimming removed 1 base at V and 2 bases at J, with 18 bases between. CDR3 size: 17 residues. Germline CDR1 reads LGHNA; CDR2 reads YNFKEQ. In DNA form, the CDR3 reads TGTGCCAGCAGCCAAGTAGGGACTCAAAAATCTACCTACGAGCAGTACTTC. Translation: CASSQVGTQKSTYEQYF.

The CDR3 loop reads CASSFGSPYEQYF. As DNA, the CDR3 is TGTGCCAGCAGCTTCGGGTCCCCCTACGAGCAGTACTTC. The chain uses TRBV5-5 and TRBJ2-7; D unclear. CDR1 and CDR2 (germline): SGHKS, YYEKEE (reference sequence). Trimming pared 2 bases from V and 2 bases from J, leaving 8 bases between. CDR3 size: 13 residues.

The CDR3 loop is CASSQEEGYGYTF. CDR3 bases: TGTGCCAGCAGCCAAGAGGAGGGTTATGGCTACACCTTC. The chain combines TRBV4-2 with TRBJ1-2; D uncertain. The CDR3 length is 13 residues. V lost 0 bases and J lost 5, with 7 bases in between. CDR1 is LGHNA and CDR2 is YNFKEQ in the germline V gene.

This clonotype was counted at least ten times. V and J are TRBV20-1 and TRBJ1-2, with 11 bases aligning to TRBD1. CDR1 and CDR2 (germline): DFQATT, SNEGSKA (reference sequence). Trimming removed 0 bases from V and 6 bases from J; junction bases left unmatched: 9. The CDR3 totals 16 residues. CDR3 nucleotide sequence: TGCAGTGCTAGAGATGGACAGGGGGCTATTCGTGATGGCTACACCTTC. Its translation: CSARDGQGAIRDGYTF.

This clonotype was recorded many times. The chain recombines TRBV12-5 with TRBJ2-5, with no clear D. The CDR3 runs to 14 residues. Germline V gene sequence: CDR1 LGHNT, CDR2 FRNRAP. V was pared by 9 bases and J by 5 bases, with 19 bases between. CDR3 nucleotides: TGTGCTAGCCCCATACTCCCCCGGATGGAGACCCAGTACTTC. It yields the protein CASPILPRMETQYF.

This clonotype showed up many times. The genes are TRBV12-3 or TRBV12-4 and TRBJ2-5; 8 bases are shared with TRBD2. Germline trimming cut 8 bases from V and 1 base from J; bases unmatched to any gene: 15. This CDR3 is 17 amino acids long. CDR3 residues: CASRTSAGGLSQETQYF. CDR3 DNA sequence: TGTGCCAGCCGAACCTCCGCGGGAGGACTCTCCCAAGAGACCCAGTACTTC.

This clonotype was seen just once. V and J are TRBV7-8 and TRBJ1-1; 8 nucleotides line up with TRBD1. Looked up from germline, CDR1 is SGHVS and CDR2 is FQNEAQ. The CDR3 extends over 10 amino acids. V was pared by 6 bases and J by 11 bases, with 2 bases of the junction left unmatched. The CDR3 region has the DNA TGTGCCAGCAGGGACAGGGTGGCTTTCTTT. Protein product: CASRDRVAFF.

At least ten counts were recorded for this clonotype. The chain recombines TRBV6-5 with TRBJ1-3; 8 positions match TRBD1. V shed 6 bases and J 4 bases; nucleotides not matched to a gene: 8. The CDR3 loop spans 15 amino acids. CDR1 is MNHEY and CDR2 is SVGAGI in the germline V gene. CDR3 amino acids: CASRRTGSSGNTIYF. For the CDR3, the DNA is TGTGCCAGCAGGAGGACAGGGTCCTCGGGAAACACCATATATTTT.